The rows below give T cell receptor beta chains drawn from one sample of a study of blood T cell repertoires in COVID-19. Some clones are missing from TCRdb's copy, which holds only in-frame ones; the method was immunoSEQ multiplex PCR. The table includes about 86,000 clones, approximately 79% detected once. The sample taken for sequencing was peripheral blood. The receptors stem from a man in his sixties or seventies with acute or convalescent COVID-19. The CDR3 runs from the conserved cysteine through the conserved F or W. The D gene is left open where the match is weak.

v_gene	d_gene	j_gene	CDR3aa
TRBV7-9	.	TRBJ1-1	CASSLATGNTEAFF
TRBV18	TRBD1	TRBJ1-1	CASSLGQGITEAFF
TRBV13	TRBD2	TRBJ2-1	CASSSTASGYNEQFF
TRBV7-9	.	TRBJ1-2	CASSFSSGFDGYTF
TRBV6-5	.	TRBJ1-2	CASRTRDKNYGYTF
TRBV11-2	TRBD1	TRBJ1-5	CASSAGTGTHQPQHF
TRBV5-1	.	TRBJ2-3	CASSSRGHTDTQYF
TRBV2	TRBD1	TRBJ1-4	CASLTRQGFGEKLFF
TRBV7-2	.	TRBJ2-5	CASSLARQGGTQYF
TRBV7-8	.	TRBJ1-6	CASNTPGQGKGVLHF
TRBV9	.	TRBJ2-1	CASSLRPGPYPYNEQFF
TRBV12-3/TRBV12-4	.	TRBJ1-2	CASSELYSNGYTF
TRBV30	.	TRBJ1-5	CAWSVRSNQPQHF
TRBV7-3	.	TRBJ2-6	CASSPMGSSGANVLTF
TRBV19	.	TRBJ1-4	CASSTITTTNEKLFF
TRBV7-9	.	TRBJ1-5	CASSLTGSNQPQHF
TRBV3-1/TRBV3-2	TRBD1	TRBJ1-2	CASSQATGGYGYTF
TRBV15	TRBD2	TRBJ2-1	CATSSPGLARDEQFF
TRBV4-1	.	TRBJ2-1	CASSQDPGWGEQFF
TRBV15	.	TRBJ1-3	CATSRDLQVSGNTIYF
TRBV12-3/TRBV12-4	.	TRBJ2-7	CASTTGSYEQYF
TRBV10-3	.	TRBJ1-4	CAISKGRTNEKLFF
TRBV6-6	.	TRBJ1-2	CASSSLEAYGYTF
TRBV19	.	TRBJ1-3	CASSGQASHSGNTIYF
TRBV4-1	TRBD2	TRBJ2-7	CASSQAASGRYEQYF
TRBV10-1	TRBD1	TRBJ2-1	CASSHTGGPNEQFF
TRBV28	TRBD1	TRBJ1-5	CASSILRGLTQPQHF
TRBV6-4	.	TRBJ1-2	CASSDWAGGIYGYTF
TRBV5-1	.	TRBJ1-2	CASSVGHFNYGYTF
TRBV7-8	.	TRBJ2-3	CASSQGDTQYF
TRBV5-1	TRBD2	TRBJ2-1	CASSPTSGGSYGEQFF
TRBV20-1	.	TRBJ1-2	CSASDIRVLGYTF
TRBV27	.	TRBJ1-6	CASSLQGSYNSPLHF
TRBV6-5	TRBD1	TRBJ1-5	CASSYPGTDNQPQHF
TRBV7-9	TRBD1	TRBJ1-1	CASSLQGARTEAFF
TRBV2	.	TRBJ1-2	CASSVKRQSYGYTF
TRBV2	TRBD1	TRBJ2-5	CASSEALPRGETQYF